The 29 T cell receptor beta chains in this list originate from one sample, sequenced in a study of T-cell reconstitution after alpha-beta-depleted transplantation in children. It was with unique molecular identifiers that the TCRbeta library was prepared. TCRdb reprocessed the PCR reads with MiXCR, giving one entry per CDR3 protein. This table holds more than 60,000 distinct CDR3 sequences, about 6.7% found once. The sample consisted of PBMCs from the stem cell graft donor, taken from the stem cell graft. The origin of the receptors is a human donor who donated a stem cell graft to a child with acute lymphoblastic leukemia.

The rearrangement joins TRBV3-1 to TRBJ2-2; D is perhaps TRBD1 or TRBD2 (5 bases each). V was trimmed by 5 bases and J by 6 bases, leaving 13 bases between them. In germline, CDR1 is LGHDT, CDR2 YNNKEL (reference sequence). CDR3 length: 14 amino acids. The CDR3 spells CASSRTGAAGELFF. CDR3 nucleotides: TGTGCCAGCAGCAGGACCGGGGCCGCCGGGGAGCTGTTTTTT.

This clonotype was seen a handful of times. This rearrangement joins TRBV20-1 to TRBJ1-2, with D possibly TRBD1 on 5 matching bases. Per germline, CDR1 DFQATT and CDR2 SNEGSKA (reference sequence). V lost 2 bases to trimming and J lost 7 bases, with 8 bases between them. This CDR3 has 11 amino acids. CDR3 bases: TGCAGTGCTAGATTAGGGGCTGGCTACACCTTC. Protein: CSARLGAGYTF.

V is TRBV7-2 and J is TRBJ2-3, with D perhaps given as TRBD1 or TRBD2 (5 bases each). CDR1 is SGHTA and CDR2 is FQGNSA in the germline V gene. The CDR3 consists of 14 residues. Trimming pared 2 bases from V and 3 bases from J, leaving 9 bases between. The DNA for the CDR3 is TGTGCCAGCAGCTTACCGGGACCGACAGATACGCAGTATTTT. As protein: CASSLPGPTDTQYF.

This clonotype turned up a few times. V usage is TRBV7-3 and J usage is TRBJ2-3; TRBD2 matches at 13 bases. Germline CDR1 reads SGHTA; CDR2 reads FQGTGA. The CDR3 loop spans 16 amino acids. The V and J ends lost 5 bases and 2 bases, in that order; junction bases with no gene match: 4. In nucleotides, the CDR3 is TGTGCCAGCAGCATGGGACTAGCGGGGTCCACAGATACGCAGTATTTT. Encoded protein: CASSMGLAGSTDTQYF. Drawing the rest from reference TRBV7-3 and TRBJ2-3, the complete variable domain is GAGVSQTPSNKVTEKGKYVELRCDPISGHTALYWYRQSLGQGPEFLIYFQGTGAADDSGLPNDRFFAVRPEGSVSTLKIQRTERGDSAVYLCASSMGLAGSTDTQYFGPGTRLTVL.

This clonotype was counted many times. The chain combines TRBV6-2 or TRBV6-3 with TRBJ2-4; no reliable D call. The CDR3 spans 15 residues. Trimming removed 0 bases from V and 0 bases from J, with 6 bases in between. The V gene's germline CDR1 is MNHEY and CDR2 SVGEGT. CDR3 residues: CASSYSVEAKNIQYF. DNA of the CDR3: TGTGCCAGCAGTTACTCGGTTGAAGCCAAAAACATTCAGTACTTC.

The chain has TRBV5-1 and TRBJ2-1; 12 nucleotides match TRBD2. Per germline, CDR1 SGHRS and CDR2 YFSETQ. This CDR3 has 16 residues. Trimming took 4 bases from V and 6 from J; bases not matched to a gene: 8. Written as DNA, the CDR3 is TGCGCCAGCAGCGGAATGGGACTAGCGGGCAGCAATGAGCAGTTCTTC. Its protein product is CASSGMGLAGSNEQFF.

In its sample, this clonotype was seen many times. V gene TRBV25-1 combines with J gene TRBJ2-3, with TRBD1 identical over 11 bases. The V segment lost 3 bases and the J segment 3 bases; nucleotides outside the gene matches: 5. The CDR3 is 16 residues long. Per the germline V gene, CDR1 is MGHDK and CDR2 is SYGVNS. CDR3 region: CASSDPGTGGTDTQYF. Written as DNA, the CDR3 is TGTGCCAGCAGTGACCCCGGGACAGGGGGGACAGATACGCAGTATTTT.

This clonotype was counted only a few times. The rearrangement uses TRBV9 and TRBJ2-5; possible D gene TRBD1, 6 bases. The CDR3 runs 14 residues. Germline V CDR1 and CDR2: SGDLS, YYNGEE. Trimming pared 3 bases from V and 4 bases from J, leaving 13 bases between. The CDR3 sequence is CASSGGPHPETQYF. The CDR3 DNA sequence: TGTGCCAGCAGCGGGGGGCCACACCCAGAGACCCAGTACTTC.

This clonotype was seen ten or more times. The chain uses TRBV6-5 and TRBJ2-1; the D is unclear. The V and J ends lost 0 bases and 8 bases respectively, with 11 bases between them. CDR3 size: 14 residues. Germline CDR1 and CDR2: MNHEY and SVGAGI. CDR3 coding DNA: TGTGCCAGCAGTTACTCGGACCCCCGGGATGAGCAGTTCTTC. Translation: CASSYSDPRDEQFF.

This clonotype was found many times. The rearrangement joins TRBV7-2 to TRBJ2-5; unclear D gene. V was shortened by 3 bases and J by 5 bases, with 10 bases between the two germline ends. From germline, CDR1 is SGHTA and CDR2 FQGNSA. This CDR3 region has 13 residues. This chain's CDR3 is CASSFRLTETQYF. The CDR3 DNA reads as TGTGCCAGCAGCTTTCGTCTTACGGAGACCCAGTACTTC.

This clonotype was recorded many times. The J gene is TRBJ2-4, the V gene TRBV20-1; the D call may be TRBD1 or TRBD2 (7 bases each). Trimming took 0 bases from V and 0 from J, leaving 15 bases between them. Germline V gives CDR1 DFQATT, CDR2 SNEGSKA (reference sequence). This CDR3 comprises 17 residues. The CDR3 nucleotides read TGCAGTGCTAGAGACCAGGGGAGGGGGCTAGCCAAAAACATTCAGTACTTC. Protein product: CSARDQGRGLAKNIQYF.

The table lists this clonotype with many counts. The genes are TRBV6-2 or TRBV6-3 and TRBJ1-2, with no clear D. The CDR3 is 13 residues long. Trimming removed 0 bases at V and 4 bases at J, with 6 bases between. Germline-derived CDR1 and CDR2 are MNHEY and SVGEGT. The chain's CDR3 is CASSYSWAYGYTF. CDR3 in DNA: TGTGCCAGCAGTTACTCGTGGGCCTATGGCTACACCTTC.

J is TRBJ2-3 and V is TRBV7-2; a weak D match, TRBD1 (6 bases). The CDR3 has 15 residues. The germline V gene encodes CDR1 SGHTA and CDR2 FQGNSA. V lost 5 bases, J lost 5 bases, and 17 bases lay in between. CDR3 amino acids: CASSAYRAGGDTQYF. The CDR3 DNA reads as TGTGCCAGCAGCGCATACAGGGCCGGAGGAGATACGCAGTATTTT.

A few counts support this clonotype. Here the CDR3 DNA reads TGTGCCAGCCTGCGACAGTACTACGAGCAGTACTTC. Translated, it gives CASLRQYYEQYF. V gene TRBV6-5 combines with J gene TRBJ2-7; possibly TRBD1 for D (5 bases). The CDR3 is made up of 12 amino acids. Germline V CDR1 and CDR2: MNHEY, SVGAGI. V lost 8 bases and J 3 bases, leaving 11 bases between the germline ends.

Many counts were recorded for this clonotype. This chain connects TRBV6-6 to TRBJ1-5; possible D gene TRBD1, 6 bases. The CDR3 runs 13 residues. Germline V gene data show CDR1 as MNHNY and CDR2 as SVGAGI (reference sequence). The germline V and J ends were trimmed by 4 bases and 11 bases, with 15 bases remaining between them. The CDR3: CASSSLGPGAQHF. The CDR3 nucleotides are TGTGCCAGCAGTTCTTTAGGCCCAGGGGCCCAGCATTTT.

Many counts were recorded for this clonotype. The genes are TRBV20-1 and TRBJ1-2; TRBD1 agrees at 7 bases. Germline lookup yields CDR1 DFQATT and CDR2 SNEGSKA (reference sequence). The CDR3 extends over 13 amino acids. Trimming cost V 0 bases and J 6 bases; bases outside gene matches: 4. The CDR3 region is CSARDGTAHGYTF. The CDR3 region has the DNA TGCAGTGCTAGAGATGGGACAGCCCATGGCTACACCTTC.

In its sample, this clonotype was seen many times. The chain employs TRBV6-5 and TRBJ2-7, with TRBD2 identical over 14 bases. V shed 2 bases and J 6 bases; nucleotides not matched to a gene: 6. The CDR3 extends over 16 amino acids. CDR1 and CDR2 from the germline V gene are MNHEY and SVGAGI. The CDR3 protein is CASSYAGTSGSGEQYF. As DNA, the CDR3 is TGTGCCAGCAGTTACGCCGGGACTAGCGGGAGTGGCGAGCAGTACTTC.

The sample holds a few counts of this clonotype. The chain is built from TRBV10-3 and TRBJ1-1; TRBD1 is a possible D gene (5 bases). In germline, CDR1 is ENHRY, CDR2 SYGVKD. The CDR3 has 12 amino acids. Trimming removed 6 bases from V and 7 bases from J, with 12 bases in between. For the CDR3, the DNA is TGTGCCATCAGGGGGGACGGGGGTGAAGCTTTCTTT. It is translated as CAIRGDGGEAFF.

Many counts were recorded for this clonotype. The CDR3 DNA reads TGTGCCAGCAGTGAAGCCACGTCAACGCGGGGCCCACAAGAGACCCAGTACTTC. Translated, it gives CASSEATSTRGPQETQYF. The genes are TRBV6-1 and TRBJ2-5; a possible D gene is TRBD2 (6 bases). Germline V CDR1 and CDR2: MNHNS, SASEGT. CDR3 size: 18 residues. V lost 0 bases, J lost 2 bases, and 19 bases lay in between.

This clonotype was counted many times. This chain joins TRBV27 and TRBJ2-3; no definite D call. Trimming took off 4 bases at V and 2 bases at J, with 1 base between the two ends. The CDR3 has 11 amino acids. In germline, CDR1 is MNHEY, CDR2 SMNVEV (reference sequence). The CDR3 is CASSSTDTQYF. CDR3 sequence (DNA): TGTGCCAGCAGTTCCACAGATACGCAGTATTTT.

The V and J genes are TRBV12-3 or TRBV12-4 and TRBJ1-4, with D possibly being TRBD1 (6 bases). Trimming shortened V by 3 bases and J by 6 bases, and 11 bases separated the two germline ends. This CDR3 contains 14 residues. CDR3 residues: CASSLSRGHEKLFF. As DNA, the CDR3 is TGTGCCAGCAGTTTGTCCAGGGGTCATGAAAAACTGTTTTTT.

This clonotype was observed at least ten times. V gene TRBV4-2 combines with J gene TRBJ2-3, with 7 nucleotides matching TRBD2. Losses at the gene ends were 4 bases for V and 0 bases for J; bases not matched to a gene: 10. CDR1 is LGHNA, CDR2 YNFKEQ, per germline. This CDR3 comprises 17 residues. CDR3 DNA sequence: TGTGCCAGCAGCCCTCCGCGGGGGAAAACTAGCACAGATACGCAGTATTTT. Amino acid sequence: CASSPPRGKTSTDTQYF.

This clonotype was seen repeatedly, ten times or more. The gene calls are TRBV21-1 and TRBJ1-6. TRBV21-1 is flagged as a pseudogene. CDR3 size: 16 residues. CDR3 nucleotides: TGTGCCAGCAGCAGGACTATAAGCTCCTATAATTCACCCCTCCACTTT. It specifies CASSRTISSYNSPLHF.

The V gene is TRBV7-2, the J gene TRBJ2-1; D is undetermined. The V end was cut by 3 bases, the J end by 2 bases, with 11 bases between. The length of the CDR3 is 15 residues. Germline values: CDR1 SGHTA, CDR2 FQGNSA. The CDR3 DNA is TGTGCCAGCAGCTTGCCTCGGGTTACCTACAATGAGCAGTTCTTC. Protein sequence: CASSLPRVTYNEQFF.

This clonotype has only a few counts. This rearrangement joins TRBV11-2 to TRBJ2-7, with 9 nucleotides matching TRBD1. Germline CDR1 and CDR2: SGHAT and FQNNGV. V was pared by 1 base and J by 5 bases, with 3 bases of the junction left unmatched. The CDR3 sequence is 14 residues long. CDR3 in DNA: TGTGCCAGCAGCTTAGTGGGGACAGGGAACGAGCAGTACTTC. It encodes CASSLVGTGNEQYF.

This clonotype was seen ten or more times. This chain uses TRBV29-1 with TRBJ2-7; D possibly corresponds to TRBD2 (6 bases). The germline CDR1 and CDR2 sequences are SQVTM and ANQGSEA. CDR3 length: 13 amino acids. With 7 bases removed from V and 4 bases from J, the gap between germline ends came to 17 bases. This CDR3 reads CSAGRGKGYEQYF. The CDR3 nucleotides read TGCAGCGCCGGGCGGGGAAAAGGGTACGAGCAGTACTTC.

This clonotype appeared a few times. V is TRBV20-1 and J is TRBJ2-1, with D unclear. Deletions cut 2 bases from V and 8 bases from J, with 10 bases between. The CDR3 totals 12 residues. The germline V gene encodes CDR1 DFQATT and CDR2 SNEGSKA (reference sequence). The CDR3, as DNA: TGCAGTGCTAGACCCATAGCTGATGAGCAGTTCTTC. Amino acid sequence: CSARPIADEQFF.

This clonotype was seen only a few times. The genes are TRBV6-2 or TRBV6-3 and TRBJ2-7; maybe TRBD1 (7 bases). The V end was cut by 6 bases, the J end by 3 bases, with 15 bases between. This CDR3 has 14 amino acids. The germline V gene encodes CDR1 MNHEY and CDR2 SVGEGT. The CDR3 reads CASREAGGSYEQYF. CDR3 nucleotides: TGTGCCAGCAGGGAGGCAGGGGGGAGCTACGAGCAGTACTTC.

This clonotype was counted between two and nine times. The rearrangement uses TRBV12-3 or TRBV12-4 and TRBJ1-2; D unresolved. Between the trimmed V and J ends, which lost 5 bases and 4 bases, there was a span of 11 bases. The CDR3 extends over 13 amino acids. CDR3 bases: TGTGCCAGCAGTCATCAAGACATCTATGGCTACACCTTC. It encodes CASSHQDIYGYTF.